Listed below are T cell receptor beta chains from one sample, sequenced in a study of blood T cell repertoires in COVID-19. Sequencing was performed with immunoSEQ multiplex PCR; in TCRdb, only in-frame clones are kept and a portion is missing. The sample records 96,000 or so clones, 81% being singletons. Sequenced sample: peripheral blood. The receptor set was obtained from an elderly man with COVID-19, enrolled during active disease. CDR3s include the opening cysteine and the closing phenylalanine or tryptophan. The D gene is left open where the match is weak. Clone sizes are given selectively: once, few, many, or a class where the clone is expanded.

clone size: .; D gene: .; V gene: TRBV10-2; J gene: TRBJ1-4; CDR3 DNA: TGCGCCAGCAGTTGGTCCGTTTTAGTTGGTCTGTTTTTT; CDR3 protein: CASSWSVLVGLFF
clone size: .; D gene: .; V gene: TRBV5-6; J gene: TRBJ1-3; CDR3 DNA: TGTGCCAGCAGCTTGGGACGACAAGGAAACACCATATATTTT; CDR3 protein: CASSLGRQGNTIYF
clone size: .; D gene: TRBD2; V gene: TRBV5-4; J gene: TRBJ2-5; CDR3 DNA: TGTGCCAGCAGCCAGCGGGGGGGCAGAGAGACCCAGTACTTC; CDR3 protein: CASSQRGGRETQYF
clone size: .; D gene: TRBD2; V gene: TRBV2; J gene: TRBJ2-3; CDR3 DNA: TGTGCCAGCAGCCCCCGGGGGGGGATAGATACGCAGTATTTT; CDR3 protein: CASSPRGGIDTQYF
clone size: .; D gene: .; V gene: TRBV19; J gene: TRBJ2-2; CDR3 DNA: TGTGCCAGTAGTAGTGTCGGCAGGGGAAGTAACCGGGAGCTGTTTTTT; CDR3 protein: CASSSVGRGSNRELFF
clone size: once; D gene: TRBD1; V gene: TRBV10-3; J gene: TRBJ1-2; CDR3 DNA: TGTGCCATCAGTCAGACAGGGGCGGATGGCTACACCTTC; CDR3 protein: CAISQTGADGYTF
clone size: .; D gene: .; V gene: TRBV28; J gene: TRBJ1-1; CDR3 DNA: TGTGCCAGCAGCAGCTTCGGACAGATCCCGAACACTGAAGCTTTCTTT; CDR3 protein: CASSSFGQIPNTEAFF
clone size: .; D gene: .; V gene: TRBV11-2; J gene: TRBJ2-7; CDR3 DNA: TGTGCCAGCAGCTCCACTCCATCCTACGAGCAGTACTTC; CDR3 protein: CASSSTPSYEQYF
clone size: .; D gene: .; V gene: TRBV7-9; J gene: TRBJ1-6; CDR3 DNA: TGTGCCAGCAGCTTTGGGCAGCCTAATTCACCCCTCCACTTT; CDR3 protein: CASSFGQPNSPLHF
clone size: .; D gene: .; V gene: TRBV5-4; J gene: TRBJ1-2; CDR3 DNA: TGTGCCAGCAGCCCCCGAGCGGAGAACTATGGCTACACCTTC; CDR3 protein: CASSPRAENYGYTF
clone size: .; D gene: TRBD1; V gene: TRBV6-5; J gene: TRBJ1-1; CDR3 DNA: TGTGTCGGGGAACAGGGGGCGGGAAACACTGAAGCTTTCTTT; CDR3 protein: CVGEQGAGNTEAFF
clone size: .; D gene: TRBD1; V gene: TRBV6-2/TRBV6-3; J gene: TRBJ2-7; CDR3 DNA: TGTGCCAGCAGTCAGGGACAGGGACCTACCTACGAGCAGTACTTC; CDR3 protein: CASSQGQGPTYEQYF
clone size: .; D gene: TRBD1; V gene: TRBV19; J gene: TRBJ1-5; CDR3 DNA: TGTGCCAGTAGTATTTCAGAGACAGGGTATAGCAATCAGCCCCAGCATTTT; CDR3 protein: CASSISETGYSNQPQHF
clone size: few; D gene: .; V gene: TRBV5-1; J gene: TRBJ2-2; CDR3 DNA: TGCGCCAGCAGCGAAACCACTAGTGCCGGGGAGCTGTTTTTT; CDR3 protein: CASSETTSAGELFF
clone size: .; D gene: TRBD1; V gene: TRBV15; J gene: TRBJ2-7; CDR3 DNA: TGTGCCACCAGCAGAGATCCCGGACAGGGCTACGAGCAGTACTTC; CDR3 protein: CATSRDPGQGYEQYF
clone size: .; D gene: TRBD1; V gene: TRBV6-6; J gene: TRBJ2-7; CDR3 DNA: TGTGCCAGCAGTTATTCCGGGACAGGGGACTACGAGCAGTACTTC; CDR3 protein: CASSYSGTGDYEQYF
clone size: .; D gene: TRBD1; V gene: TRBV6-5; J gene: TRBJ1-6; CDR3 DNA: TGTGCCAGCAGAGGACAGGAGAAGAATTCACCCCTCCACTTT; CDR3 protein: CASRGQEKNSPLHF
clone size: .; D gene: .; V gene: TRBV27; J gene: TRBJ1-1; CDR3 DNA: TGTGCCAGCAGTTTATCACAGAACCTGAACACTGAAGCTTTCTTT; CDR3 protein: CASSLSQNLNTEAFF
clone size: .; D gene: TRBD1; V gene: TRBV5-1; J gene: TRBJ2-7; CDR3 DNA: TGCGCCAGCAGCCGAACCGGGACAGGGTCTTACGAGCAGTACTTC; CDR3 protein: CASSRTGTGSYEQYF
clone size: .; D gene: TRBD1; V gene: TRBV19; J gene: TRBJ2-2; CDR3 DNA: TGTGCCAGTAGTATAAAAGGGCAGGGGGCGGCCGGGGAGCTGTTTTTT; CDR3 protein: CASSIKGQGAAGELFF
clone size: .; D gene: TRBD1; V gene: TRBV7-8; J gene: TRBJ1-2; CDR3 DNA: TGTGCCAGCAGCTCGAATAGGGACAGACGCTTTGGCTACACCTTC; CDR3 protein: CASSSNRDRRFGYTF
clone size: .; D gene: TRBD2; V gene: TRBV5-1; J gene: TRBJ2-3; CDR3 DNA: TGCGCCAGCAGCTTACTAGCGGGAGCAGATACGCAGTATTTT; CDR3 protein: CASSLLAGADTQYF
clone size: once; D gene: TRBD2; V gene: TRBV9; J gene: TRBJ2-7; CDR3 DNA: TGTGCCAGCAGCCAAGCCCCCGAAGGGACTACATATACCTACGAGCAGTACTTC; CDR3 protein: CASSQAPEGTTYTYEQYF